This note documents a single T cell receptor (beta chain) sequence. Antigen specificity is unknown. The sample comes from a study of T cell responses to AZD1222 COVID-19 vaccine. Measured with immunoSEQ multiplex PCR; TCRdb has only the in-frame clones, and not every one. This sample has 100,000 or so clones; about nine tenths occur once, and the top ten carry around 1.7%. Germline values: CDR1 MRHNA, CDR2 SNTAGT. This CDR3 comprises 18 residues. Trimming took 3 bases from V and 0 from J; bases not matched to a gene: 9. Study results and caveats: Nearly half of the spike-specific TCRs reportedly recognize variant regions that carry no mutations.

The sequence was obtained from an adult in good health. This chain uses TRBV6-4 with TRBJ1-5, with 9 bases that match TRBD1. The input for sequencing was peripheral blood, taken on day 0 of AZD1222 vaccination. The CDR3 loop is CASSEPGQGRYSNQPQHF. In DNA, the CDR3 is TGTGCCAGCAGTGAACCGGGACAGGGACGGTATAGCAATCAGCCCCAGCATTTT.